This entry lists 19 T cell receptor beta chains sequenced from one sample in a study of blood T cells in healthy people across ages. A sample-barcoded 5' primer and a J-beta primer mix were used in a second PCR of roughly 7 to 12 cycles. From the 5' RACE reads, TCRdb called clonotypes with MiXCR, one entry per CDR3 protein. The sample includes 650,000 to 1,000,000 distinct CDR3 sequences, around 34% seen only once; the top ten take over 10%. The sequenced sample was blood. These receptor sequences come from a man in his late teens or twenties in good health.

This chain links TRBV6-6 with TRBJ1-2; D may be TRBD1 (6 bases). V lost 2 bases to trimming and J lost 8 bases, with 15 bases between them. Germline values: CDR1 MNHNY, CDR2 SVGAGI (reference sequence). This CDR3 has 14 amino acids. CDR3 region: CASSYLGTSKGYTF. The DNA for the CDR3 is TGTGCCAGCAGTTACCTAGGGACATCGAAAGGCTACACCTTC.

Comments on this clonotype: Possible read error: a much larger clone is one base away. The rearrangement joins TRBV12-3 or TRBV12-4 to TRBJ2-1; TRBD1 aligns across 9 bases. Trimming cost V 5 bases and J 15 bases; bases outside gene matches: 17. The CDR3 is 15 residues long. CDR3 DNA sequence: TGTGCCAGCAGTCCAGGGACAGGGACCCGGGTTGAGGCGTTCTTC. Its protein product is CASSPGTGTRVEAFF.

This chain uses TRBV5-1 with TRBJ2-5; the D is unclear. The CDR3 consists of 15 residues. CDR1 and CDR2 from the germline V gene are SGHRS and YFSETQ. Trimming left V 0 bases short and J 4 bases short, with 13 bases between. CDR3 amino acids: CASSLDWGGRETQYF. In DNA, the CDR3 is TGCGCCAGCAGCTTGGATTGGGGTGGGCGAGAGACCCAGTACTTC.

This rearrangement joins TRBV20-1 to TRBJ2-7, with 9 positions matching TRBD1. J gave up 6 bases and V 6 bases, and 12 bases lay outside the gene matches. From germline, CDR1 is DFQATT and CDR2 SNEGSKA (reference sequence). CDR3 length: 14 residues. The chain's CDR3 is CSATADRGTREQYF. CDR3 coding DNA: TGCAGTGCCACCGCGGACAGGGGAACACGCGAGCAGTACTTC.

This chain links TRBV20-1 with TRBJ2-7; TRBD2 matches 10 bases. The CDR3 length is 14 residues. The junction had 5 bases not matched to a gene; V was cut back by 2 bases and J by 4 bases. Germline V gene lookup returns CDR1 DFQATT and CDR2 SNEGSKA (reference sequence). Written as DNA, the CDR3 is TGCAGTGCTAGATGGACTAGCGGAGATTACGAGCAGTACTTC. As protein: CSARWTSGDYEQYF.

This clonotype was seen only a few times. J is TRBJ1-5 and V is TRBV12-3 or TRBV12-4; TRBD1 agrees at 9 bases. The CDR3 extends over 15 amino acids. Trimming took 6 bases from V and 6 from J; bases not matched to a gene: 9. In DNA, the CDR3 is TGTGCCAGCAGCCCGACAGGGGGTGTTTTTCAGCCCCAGCATTTT. Its protein is CASSPTGGVFQPQHF.

This clonotype was observed many times. The chain uses TRBV5-1 and TRBJ2-5, with 9 bases matching TRBD1. After removal of 4 bases from V and 5 bases from J, the junction contained 15 bases not matched to a gene. The CDR3 consists of 17 residues. In germline, CDR1 is SGHRS, CDR2 YFSETQ. CDR3 sequence reads: CASSIGTGTGSPETQYF. The CDR3 region has the DNA TGCGCCAGCAGCATAGGTACCGGGACAGGGTCTCCGGAGACCCAGTACTTC.

This clonotype was detected a few times. V and J are TRBV6-6 and TRBJ1-2; TRBD1 agrees at 10 bases. The CDR3 extends over 16 amino acids. CDR1 and CDR2 (germline): MNHNY, SVGAGI (reference sequence). With V trimmed by 6 bases and J by 4 bases, 11 bases remained unmatched. CDR3 sequence reads: CASSQGTGESGYGYTF. The CDR3 region has the DNA TGTGCCAGCAGCCAAGGGACAGGGGAATCTGGCTATGGCTACACCTTC.

The V and J genes are TRBV5-1 and TRBJ2-7; TRBD2 matches at 7 bases. CDR3 length equals 16 residues. Germline CDR1 and CDR2: SGHRS and YFSETQ. The junction had 12 bases not matched to a gene; V was cut back by 4 bases and J by 2 bases. CDR3 nucleotides: TGCGCCAGCAGCGAAAAACTAGCGAAATTCGCCTACGAGCAGTACTTC. Amino acid sequence: CASSEKLAKFAYEQYF.

V usage is TRBV2 and J usage is TRBJ1-5; D remains ambiguous. CDR3 size: 15 residues. CDR1 and CDR2 from the germline V gene are SNHLY and FYNNEI. V lost 8 bases, J lost 4 bases, and 18 bases lay in between. DNA for the CDR3: TGTGCCAGCCAAGCGGGGAGCTCGGCTAATCAGCCCCAGCATTTT. As protein: CASQAGSSANQPQHF.

The rearrangement joins TRBV7-2 to TRBJ1-3; the D is unclear. The germline V gene has CDR1 SGHTA and CDR2 FQGNSA. The CDR3 is 13 residues long. The germline V and J ends were trimmed by 1 base and 5 bases, with 6 bases remaining between them. The CDR3 sequence is CASSLGFRNTIYF. In nucleotides, the CDR3 is TGTGCCAGCAGCTTAGGGTTCAGAAACACCATATATTTT. Full variable domain (missing parts from reference TRBV7-2 and TRBJ1-3): GAGVSQSPSNKVTEKGKDVELRCDPISGHTALYWYRQSLGQGLEFLIYFQGNSAPDKSGLPSDRFSAERTGGSVSTLTIQRTQQEDSAVYLCASSLGFRNTIYFGEGSWLTVV.

With respect to this clonotype: The junction does not match germline at one end; this may be a read error. The V gene is TRBV4-3, the J gene TRBJ2-1; no clear D gene. The end of the DNA is better explained by TRBJ2-7, so the J call may be wrong. This CDR3 is 17 amino acids long. Germline CDR1 reads LGHNA; CDR2 reads YSLEER. The CDR3 here is CASNQNHPALSYNEQYF. CDR3 nucleotide sequence: TGCGCCAGCAACCAAAATCATCCGGCGCTCTCCTACAATGAGCAGTACTTC.

The chain carries TRBV5-1 and TRBJ2-5; the match to TRBD1 covers 9 bases. The trim removed 4 bases at V and 11 bases at J, leaving 12 bases unmatched. Germline V lookup: CDR1 SGHRS, CDR2 YFSETQ. The CDR3 runs 14 residues. In DNA, the CDR3 is TGCGCCAGCAGCGAACAGGGGGCCTACAATGAGCAGTACTTC. Translation: CASSEQGAYNEQYF.

This clonotype was picked up many times. This chain connects TRBV12-3 or TRBV12-4 to TRBJ1-2; D remains ambiguous. The CDR3 sequence is 14 residues long. The germline V and J ends were trimmed by 0 bases and 4 bases, with 9 bases remaining between them. CDR3 DNA: TGTGCCAGCAGTTTAGCTGCAACCCTCTATGGCTACACCTTC. It encodes CASSLAATLYGYTF.

The CDR3 here is CSAREPGRLQETQYF. The CDR3 region has the DNA TGCAGTGCTAGGGAACCTGGGCGGCTACAAGAGACCCAGTACTTC. The chain uses TRBV20-1 and TRBJ2-5; no firm D call. Germline values: CDR1 DFQATT, CDR2 SNEGSKA (reference sequence). Trimming shortened V by 3 bases and J by 2 bases, and 16 bases separated the two germline ends. The CDR3 extends over 15 amino acids.

This clonotype was observed many times. The chain joins TRBV29-1 to TRBJ2-5; tentatively, D is TRBD1 (8 bases). The germline CDR1 and CDR2 sequences are SQVTM and ANQGSEA. Trimming pared 4 bases from V and 2 bases from J, leaving 23 bases between. The CDR3 is made up of 17 amino acids. CDR3 amino acids: CSVVGGQGAVFQETQYF. CDR3 nucleotides: TGCAGCGTTGTGGGAGGGCAGGGGGCGGTCTTTCAAGAGACCCAGTACTTC.

This clonotype was counted at least ten times. J is TRBJ2-6 and V is TRBV25-1; D is unresolved. Per germline, CDR1 MGHDK and CDR2 SYGVNS. The ends were cut back, 8 bases at V and 0 bases at J, with 2 bases in the middle. The CDR3 is 12 amino acids. The CDR3 spells CASRSGANVLTF. CDR3 bases: TGTGCCAGCCGCTCTGGGGCCAACGTCCTGACTTTC.

This clonotype was seen a few times. The V and J genes are TRBV7-2 and TRBJ1-2; D call uncertain. The V gene lost 7 bases and the J gene lost 6 bases, with 18 bases spanning the gap. The CDR3 spans 14 residues. The V gene's germline CDR1 is SGHTA and CDR2 FQGNSA. CDR3 sequence (DNA): TGTGCCAGCACCCCCTTCCCCGGGGATAATGGCTACACCTTC. As protein: CASTPFPGDNGYTF.

The chain recombines TRBV30 with TRBJ1-5; D gene uncertain. Looked up from germline, CDR1 is GTSNPN and CDR2 is SVGIG (reference sequence). Between the trimmed V and J ends, which lost 3 bases and 1 base, there was a span of 10 bases. The length of the CDR3 is 14 residues. Here the CDR3 DNA reads TGTGCCTGGAGCGGCCGTAGAAGCAATCAGCCCCAGCATTTT. This translates into CAWSGRRSNQPQHF. Full variable domain (missing parts from reference TRBV30 and TRBJ1-5): SQTIHQWPATLVQPVGSPLSLECTVEGTSNPNLYWYRQAAGRGLQLLFYSVGIGQISSEVPQNLSASRPQDRQFILSSKKLLLSDSGFYLCAWSGRRSNQPQHFGDGTRLSIL.